This TCR beta chain was documented in a study of T cells in tumors after PD-1 blockade (dated by TCRdb to the late 2010s). Background for the entire study: Patients were excluded if they had prior checkpoint blockade, use of systemic immunosuppressants, or recent radiotherapy or other anti-cancer therapy within 4 weeks. Pembrolizumab 200 mg every 3 weeks or cemiplimab 350 mg every 2 weeks was administered to patients. A subset of patients also received ongoing daily vismodegib 150 mg during anti-PD-1 treatment. An average of 113,528 TCR templates (range roughly 22,000-290,000) and about 38,000 unique clonotypes was obtained for peripheral blood samples. Paired single-cell RNA and TCR sequencing was done in the study on site-matched tumors from patients with BCC or SCC, both before and after anti-PD-1 therapy. To compare blood and tumor clonotypes, bulk TCR sequencing was performed on approximately eleven peripheral blood samples from four to six patients. RECIST version 1.1 was used to assess clinical response. General conclusions and limits of the study: Around two fifths of tumor TCR clonotypes were found in blood, and some novel exhausted tumor clones appeared in pre-treatment blood, suggesting peripheral recruitment. The source of novel T cell clones was not identified, and lymphoid organs or rare unexpanded clones within the tumor or the tumor periphery could be included among the possible sources.

CDR1 and CDR2, looked up from the germline V gene, are MNHEY and SVGEGT. Its CDR3 holds 16 amino acids, cysteine through phenylalanine. Only the CDR3 DNA stays, 48 bases, in frame from base 1. V sheds 0 bases and J sheds 2 bases, leaving 11 bases between their ends. This clone appeared a few times. Its antigen has not been determined. No quality values exist for individual bases; no much larger clone is one base distant. Reading the label with the study, this specimen's time point is: before anti-PD-1 therapy. Genomic DNA extracted from tumor biopsies or peripheral blood was used for bulk TCRbeta sequencing, with input ranging from about 550 ng to 6,004 ng. Histologically proven advanced or metastatic basal or squamous cell carcinoma was present in all patients, all of whom were poor candidates for surgical resection. Of the roughly 10 patients in the basal cell carcinoma cohort, roughly eight underwent bulk tumor TCR sequencing.

The immunoSEQ platform was used for deep TCRbeta sequencing. Per the authors' processing: Only productive rearrangements were exported from the immunoSEQ Analyzer for further analysis. Bulk TCRbeta clonotypes were assigned T cell phenotypes by matching to single-cell RNA+TCR-seq clones sharing the same TCRbeta sequence. Clone enrichment in tumor was computed as tumor frequency divided by PBMC frequency from bulk TCR sequencing. TCRs were grouped by GLIPH into specificity groups, defined as clusters of distinct TCRs likely recognizing common antigens via shared CDR3 motifs. The table was pulled from immuneACCESS by TCRdb, which kept in-frame rearrangements only. Such tables lose some clones; where checked, under half of the loss comes from unresolved V genes, and the rest has no known cause. The V and J calls and clone size are taken from that table; D and trimming were inferred from the DNA. The sample table lists some 20,000 clones, 78% of them with a count of one. The ten largest make up 20% to 30% of the sample.

The sample was PBMCs, taken before anti-PD-1 treatment. The chain employs TRBV6-2 or TRBV6-3 and TRBJ1-5, with the D gene too uncertain to name. The origin of this receptor is a human donor with basal cell carcinoma. The nucleotides read TGTGCCAGCAGTTACTCGAACCCGGGTGGCAATCAGCCCCAGCATTTT. It translates to CASSYSNPGGNQPQHF.